This T cell receptor (beta chain) was recorded in a study of lymphopenia after photon versus proton radiotherapy. Comment on this clone: Its target is unknown.

Findings and limits, study-wide: Relative stability marked proton patients; photon patients lost diversity and naive cells. Survival link was tested only in deceased patients; proton benefit remains a possibility. After lymphocyte nadir, photon-treated repertoires showed oligoclonal expansion, especially CD8+ Temra.

TCRdb keeps only in-frame clones here, not all; method: immunoSEQ multiplex PCR. The sample comprises 65,000 to 75,000 clones, 87% of which are singletons, and more than 10% rests with the top ten. The V gene's germline CDR1 is KGHSH and CDR2 LQKENI. This CDR3 region has 17 residues. Germline trimming cut 2 bases from V and 0 bases from J; bases unmatched to any gene: 5. The rearrangement uses TRBV18 and TRBJ2-7; TRBD2 agrees at 12 bases. The sequence was obtained from a man older than 75 with esophageal cancer. The sample here was peripheral blood, taken from a patient treated with proton-based radiotherapy. The CDR3 loop is CASSPTRGLAGSYEQYF. The CDR3 region has the DNA TGTGCCAGCTCACCAACCCGGGGACTAGCGGGCTCCTACGAGCAGTACTTC.